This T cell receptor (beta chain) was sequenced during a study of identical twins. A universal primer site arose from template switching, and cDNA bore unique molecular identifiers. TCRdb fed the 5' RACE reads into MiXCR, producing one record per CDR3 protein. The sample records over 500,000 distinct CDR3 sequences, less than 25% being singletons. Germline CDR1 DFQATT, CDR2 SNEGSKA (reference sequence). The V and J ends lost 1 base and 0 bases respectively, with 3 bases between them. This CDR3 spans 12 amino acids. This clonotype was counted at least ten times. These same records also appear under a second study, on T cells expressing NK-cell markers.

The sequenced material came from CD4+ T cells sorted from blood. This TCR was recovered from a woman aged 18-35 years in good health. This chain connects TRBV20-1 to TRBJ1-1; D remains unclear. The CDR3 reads CSARGLNTEAFF. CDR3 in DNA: TGCAGTGCTAGAGGCCTGAACACTGAAGCTTTCTTT.